This TCR beta chain was obtained from a study of CD8 T cells in ankylosing spondylitis. General study points: Apparently characteristic of ankylosing spondylitis blood was a TCR beta motif (fewer than 10 highly homologous variants).

The CDR3 sequence is 16 residues long. The ends were cut back, 4 bases at V and 0 bases at J, with 16 bases in the middle. Germline-derived CDR1 and CDR2 are SGHTS and YDEGEE. MiXCR, applied by TCRdb to the 5' RACE reads, yields one record per CDR3 protein. This table has some 700,000 distinct CDR3 sequences, 15% to 20% appearing once. As to this clonotype: The antigen remains unidentified.

Specimen: blood, either unsorted or a sorted T cell fraction (not recorded which). V and J are TRBV5-8 and TRBJ1-1, with TRBD1 as a possible D gene (5 bases). The receptor's source is a male donor with ankylosing spondylitis. Here the CDR3 DNA reads TGTGCCAGCAGCCTGGGACGGATTCCCTTGAACACTGAAGCTTTCTTT. This encodes CASSLGRIPLNTEAFF.